This T cell receptor beta chain was recovered during a study of blood T cell repertoires in COVID-19. Study summary: The United States, Italy and Spain were the sources of the acute and convalescent COVID-19 samples. PBMCs, B-cell-depleted T cells, or T cells were the source of the cDNA or gDNA that made up the material.

About this clone: The sample contains more than one DNA sequence encoding this CDR3.

Per the authors' pipeline: The assay estimated nucleated cells by amplifying reference gene primers. Sequencing was performed with immunoSEQ multiplex PCR; in TCRdb, only in-frame clones are kept and a portion is missing. V and J calls and clone size follow that table, whereas D and trimming were derived from the DNA. The data contain over 55,000 clones, about 90% of them singletons. The CDR3 has 15 residues. V dropped 0 bases and J dropped 4 bases, with 10 bases sitting between them. From germline, CDR1 is MGHRA and CDR2 YSYEKL. This TCR came from a man aged 50 to 60 with active COVID-19. The rearrangement links TRBV4-1 to TRBJ2-1, with D perhaps TRBD2 (6 bases). The sample consisted of peripheral blood. The CDR3 DNA sequence: TGCGCCAGCAGCCAAGATCCCGGGGGTTACAATGAGCAGTTCTTC. The encoded protein is CASSQDPGGYNEQFF.